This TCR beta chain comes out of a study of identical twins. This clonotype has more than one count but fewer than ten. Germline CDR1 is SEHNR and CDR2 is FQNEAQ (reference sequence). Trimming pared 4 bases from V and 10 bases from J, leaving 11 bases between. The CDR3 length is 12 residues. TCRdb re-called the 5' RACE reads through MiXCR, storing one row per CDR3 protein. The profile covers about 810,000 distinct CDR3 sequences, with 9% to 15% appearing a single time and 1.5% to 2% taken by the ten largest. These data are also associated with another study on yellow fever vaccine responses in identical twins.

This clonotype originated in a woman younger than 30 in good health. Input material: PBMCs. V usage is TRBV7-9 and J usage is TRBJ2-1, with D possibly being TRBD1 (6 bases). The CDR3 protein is CASSSHRDEQFF. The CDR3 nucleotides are TGTGCCAGCAGCTCACACAGGGACGAGCAGTTCTTC. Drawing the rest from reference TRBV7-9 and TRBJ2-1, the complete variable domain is DTGVSQNPRHKITKRGQNVTFRCDPISEHNRLYWYRQTLGQGPEFLTYFQNEAQLEKSRLLSDRFSAERPKGSFSTLEIQRTEQGDSAMYLCASSSHRDEQFFGPGTRLTVL.